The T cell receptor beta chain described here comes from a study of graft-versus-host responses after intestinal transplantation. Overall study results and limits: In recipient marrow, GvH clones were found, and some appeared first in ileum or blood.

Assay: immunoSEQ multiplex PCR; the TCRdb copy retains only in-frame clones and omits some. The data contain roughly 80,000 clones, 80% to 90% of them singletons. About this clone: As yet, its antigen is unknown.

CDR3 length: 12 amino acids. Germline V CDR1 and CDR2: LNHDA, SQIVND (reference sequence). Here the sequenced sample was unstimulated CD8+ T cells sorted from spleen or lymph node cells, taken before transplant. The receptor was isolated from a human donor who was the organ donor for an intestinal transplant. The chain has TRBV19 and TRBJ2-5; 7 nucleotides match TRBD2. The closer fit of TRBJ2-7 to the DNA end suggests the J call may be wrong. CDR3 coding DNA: TGTGCCAGTTCTAGCGGAACCTACGAGCAGTACTTC. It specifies CASSSGTYEQYF.